These 28 T cell receptor beta chains came from one sample sequenced in a study of vaccination effects on CD4 cells after COVID-19. Before any sequencing was done, the ViraFEST assay used viral peptide pools to expand antigen-specific CD4+ T cells. The authors isolated CD4+ T cells after roughly 10 days of culture. In the vaccine recipients, nucleocapsid antibodies were negative and there was no prior SARS-CoV-2 infection. TCRdb's copy holds only in-frame clones and misses some; the assay was immunoSEQ multiplex PCR. The table lists some 52,000 clones, about four fifths of them singletons, with less than 7.5% in the top ten. The antigens for these receptors are not known. The sequencing used CD4+ T cells from PBMCs cultured with HCoV-OC43 spike peptides, collected before COVID-19 vaccination. Subset indicated: HCoV-OC43 spike overlapping peptide pool stimulation. All receptors come from a human donor who received a COVID-19 vaccine.

The V call is TRBV10-3, the J call TRBJ1-6; weak D call: TRBD1 (5 bases). Germline CDR1 ENHRY, CDR2 SYGVKD. Trimming cost V 6 bases and J 9 bases, with 15 bases left between them. This CDR3 is built from 14 residues. The DNA for the CDR3 is TGTGCCATCAGGAAGGACACCTGGGGTTCACCCCTCCACTTT. Amino acid sequence: CAIRKDTWGSPLHF.

The chain joins TRBV11-1 to TRBJ2-1; D not resolved. This CDR3 has 14 residues. Between the trimmed V and J ends, which lost 3 bases and 9 bases, there was a span of 15 bases. Germline-derived CDR1 and CDR2 are SGHAT and FQDESV (reference sequence). CDR3 bases: TGTGCCAGCAGCTTGGCTCCGGGTGAACGTGAGCAGTTCTTC. Encoded protein: CASSLAPGEREQFF. The variable domain in full, completed from reference TRBV11-1 and TRBJ2-1, reads EAEVAQSPRYKITEKSQAVAFWCDPISGHATLYWYRQILGQGPELLVQFQDESVVDDSQLPKDRFSAERLKGVDSTLKIQPAELGDSAMYLCASSLAPGEREQFFGPGTRLTVL.

This chain connects TRBV7-8 to TRBJ1-4; 7 bases line up with TRBD1. The CDR3 totals 14 residues. V lost 5 bases, J lost 7 bases, and 7 bases stayed unmatched. The germline V gene encodes CDR1 SGHVS and CDR2 FQNEAQ. In DNA, the CDR3 is TGTGCCAGCAGCCTTGACAGGGTTTCTGAAAAACTGTTTTTT. The encoded protein is CASSLDRVSEKLFF.

The chain recombines TRBV5-1 with TRBJ2-5; D is uncertain. The length of the CDR3 is 14 residues. Trimming removed 4 bases at V and 4 bases at J, with 14 bases between. Germline V CDR1 and CDR2: SGHRS, YFSETQ. In DNA, the CDR3 is TGCGCCAGCAGCACAGAAGGCGTTCGAGAGACCCAGTACTTC. Translation gives CASSTEGVRETQYF. Drawing the rest from reference TRBV5-1 and TRBJ2-5, the complete variable domain is KAGVTQTPRYLIKTRGQQVTLSCSPISGHRSVSWYQQTPGQGLQFLFEYFSETQRNKGNFPGRFSGRQFSNSRSEMNVSTLELGDSALYLCASSTEGVRETQYFGPGTRLLVL.

V gene TRBV18 combines with J gene TRBJ1-1; 7 positions agree with TRBD1. Looked up from germline, CDR1 is KGHSH and CDR2 is LQKENI. V shed 3 bases and J 4 bases; nucleotides not matched to a gene: 5. This CDR3 spans 14 amino acids. As DNA, the CDR3 is TGTGCCAGCTCACCTAGCCAGGGGGTCACTGAAGCTTTCTTT. Translating it yields CASSPSQGVTEAFF.

The rearrangement uses TRBV2 and TRBJ1-5; D is ambiguous. Trimming removed 3 bases at V and 6 bases at J, with 15 bases between. This CDR3 contains 15 residues. Germline V gene sequence: CDR1 SNHLY, CDR2 FYNNEI. The CDR3 DNA sequence: TGTGCCAGCAGTGAGGGCCAGGTTCCTAGTCAGCCCCAGCATTTT. Amino acids: CASSEGQVPSQPQHF.

The rearrangement joins TRBV25-1 to TRBJ1-4; 9 bases match TRBD1. Unmatched junction bases numbered 4, after V lost 1 base and J lost 7 bases. The germline V gene encodes CDR1 MGHDK and CDR2 SYGVNS. The CDR3 consists of 15 residues. The CDR3 loop is CASSESGTGIEKLFF. As DNA, the CDR3 is TGTGCCAGCAGTGAATCCGGGACAGGGATTGAAAAACTGTTTTTT.

The chain employs TRBV18 and TRBJ1-4; no clear D gene. Germline CDR1 and CDR2: KGHSH and LQKENI. Trimming left V 2 bases short and J 7 bases short, with 8 bases between. CDR3 length: 13 amino acids. The CDR3 is CASSPGLAEKLFF. CDR3 DNA: TGTGCCAGCTCACCAGGGCTCGCTGAAAAACTGTTTTTT. Variable domain in full (rest from reference TRBV18 and TRBJ1-4): NAGVMQNPRHLVRRRGQEARLRCSPMKGHSHVYWYRQLPEEGLKFMVYLQKENIIDESGMPKERFSAEFPKEGPSILRIQQVVRGDSAAYFCASSPGLAEKLFFGSGTQLSVL.

The chain joins TRBV5-1 to TRBJ1-4; TRBD1 might be the D (6 bases). The CDR3 covers 16 residues. Germline V gives CDR1 SGHRS, CDR2 YFSETQ. V lost 0 bases and J lost 0, with 9 bases in between. For the CDR3, the DNA is TGCGCCAGCAGCTTGGACAGGGTTGCAACTAATGAAAAACTGTTTTTT. Translating it yields CASSLDRVATNEKLFF.

The chain employs TRBV5-1 and TRBJ2-3; D possibly corresponds to TRBD2 (5 bases). Germline-derived CDR1 and CDR2 are SGHRS and YFSETQ. Trimming cost V 4 bases and J 4 bases, with 13 bases left between them. The CDR3 covers 14 residues. The CDR3 DNA reads as TGCGCCAGCAGCCTGGCCGGGGATTCAGATACGCAGTATTTT. Its translation: CASSLAGDSDTQYF.

This clone was found a few times. CDR3 in DNA: TGTGCCAGCACCTCTCAGACGAACACTGAAGCTTTCTTT. This codes for CASTSQTNTEAFF. The J gene is TRBJ1-1, the V gene TRBV6-5, with no clear D. In germline, CDR1 is MNHEY, CDR2 SVGAGI. V shed 7 bases and J shed 1 base, with 10 bases lying between them. CDR3 length: 13 residues.

The CDR3 region is CASSLDTPETQYF. DNA of the CDR3: TGTGCCAGCAGTTTAGATACCCCGGAGACCCAGTACTTC. The J gene is TRBJ2-5, the V gene TRBV28; the D is unclear. Germline assignment: CDR1 MDHEN and CDR2 SYDVKM. V lost 2 bases and J 5 bases, leaving 9 bases between the germline ends. The CDR3 consists of 13 residues.

The V call is TRBV7-3, the J call TRBJ2-1; D is unclear. CDR3 size: 16 residues. CDR1 is SGHTA, CDR2 FQGTGA, per germline. The V end was cut by 5 bases, the J end by 7 bases, with 21 bases between. In DNA, the CDR3 is TGTGCCAGCAGCGAAACCGGCGATCAAGACTGGAATGAGCAGTTCTTC. Protein sequence: CASSETGDQDWNEQFF.

The rearrangement joins TRBV29-1 to TRBJ2-3, with no clear D. Looked up from germline, CDR1 is SQVTM and CDR2 is ANQGSEA. The CDR3 extends over 13 amino acids. With 0 bases removed from V and 3 bases from J, the gap between germline ends came to 7 bases. The CDR3 DNA reads as TGCAGCGTTGAAGATACCAGGACAGATACGCAGTATTTT. Its protein product is CSVEDTRTDTQYF.

The rearrangement uses TRBV5-8 and TRBJ2-7; the D is unclear. CDR3 length: 14 amino acids. The germline gives CDR1 SGHTS, CDR2 YDEGEE. V was clipped by 0 bases and J by 0 bases, with 7 bases between them. This CDR3 reads CASSLVLSSYEQYV. As DNA, the CDR3 is TGTGCCAGCAGCTTGGTTCTTAGCTCCTACGAGCAGTACGTC.

The J gene is TRBJ2-5, the V gene TRBV19; either TRBD1 or TRBD2 may fit D (6 bases each). This CDR3 region has 16 residues. CDR1 and CDR2 from the germline V gene are LNHDA and SQIVND (reference sequence). V shed 6 bases and J shed 0 bases, with 17 bases lying between them. The CDR3: CASRPVGGGNQETQYF. CDR3 nucleotides: TGTGCCAGTAGACCAGTTGGGGGCGGGAACCAAGAGACCCAGTACTTC.

This clone showed up just once. The chain couples TRBV14 to TRBJ2-6; D remains unclear. The CDR3 has 13 residues. CDR1 and CDR2 (germline): SGHDN, FVKESK. Trimming took 4 bases from V and 3 from J, leaving 4 bases between them. CDR3 nucleotide sequence: TGTGCCAGCAGCCGAGTTGGGGCCAACGTCCTGACTTTC. It is translated as CASSRVGANVLTF.

V gene TRBV12-3 or TRBV12-4 combines with J gene TRBJ1-5, with D unresolved. The CDR3 runs 13 residues. Trimming took 6 bases from V and 4 from J, leaving 10 bases between them. CDR3 in amino acids: CASSLLLNQPQHF. The CDR3 DNA follows: TGTGCCAGCAGCCTCCTGTTGAATCAGCCCCAGCATTTT.

The chain recombines TRBV5-8 with TRBJ2-3; D gene ambiguous. This CDR3 region has 15 residues. Trimming stripped 3 bases from V and 1 base from J, with 12 bases between. The germline V gene encodes CDR1 SGHTS and CDR2 YDEGEE. The CDR3 loop is CASSSITPGTDTQYF. The DNA of the CDR3 is TGTGCCAGCAGCTCCATCACCCCCGGCACAGATACGCAGTATTTT.

This chain links TRBV24-1 with TRBJ2-2, with 7 bases identical to TRBD1. CDR1 and CDR2 (germline): KGHDR, SFDVKD. V lost 7 bases to trimming and J lost 5 bases; unmatched junction nucleotides: 3. The CDR3 length is 13 residues. The CDR3 DNA reads TGTGCCACCAGCACAGGGGCGACCGGGGAGCTGTTTTTT. It encodes CATSTGATGELFF.

This rearrangement joins TRBV6-5 to TRBJ2-1, with D perhaps matching TRBD2 (6 bases). Germline assignment: CDR1 MNHEY and CDR2 SVGAGI. This CDR3 is built from 12 residues. The germline V and J ends were trimmed by 8 bases and 15 bases, with 20 bases remaining between them. The CDR3 nucleotides read TGTGCCAGCGGCGGGGCAGAGGGGAAAAGGTTCTTC. This gives the protein CASGGAEGKRFF.

J is TRBJ2-2 and V is TRBV5-1, with D hard to call. Germline loops: CDR1 SGHRS, CDR2 YFSETQ. The CDR3 is made up of 17 amino acids. V gave up 3 bases and J gave up 0 bases, with 15 bases separating them. This chain's CDR3 is CASSYEAAAANTGELFF. The CDR3 DNA is TGCGCCAGCAGCTACGAGGCGGCAGCCGCGAACACCGGGGAGCTGTTTTTT.

This chain joins TRBV3-1 (or the pseudogene TRBV3-2) and TRBJ2-3; 9 nucleotides match TRBD2. Germline values: CDR1 LGHDT, CDR2 YNNKEL (reference sequence). The CDR3 consists of 16 residues. Trimming cost V 4 bases and J 6 bases; bases outside gene matches: 11. DNA for the CDR3: TGTGCCAGCAGCCCACTTAGCGGGGGCGTCCTGGATACGCAGTATTTT. Its translation: CASSPLSGGVLDTQYF.

The chain employs TRBV5-1 and TRBJ2-2; 15 bases align to TRBD2. The germline V gene encodes CDR1 SGHRS and CDR2 YFSETQ. The CDR3 is made up of 19 amino acids. Trimming removed 4 bases from V and 4 bases from J; junction bases left unmatched: 11. CDR3 sequence reads: CASSELPGLAGGITGELFF. CDR3 in DNA: TGCGCCAGCAGCGAACTACCGGGACTAGCGGGGGGAATCACCGGGGAGCTGTTTTTT.

Only one count was recorded for this clone. The chain carries TRBV19 and TRBJ2-1; D call uncertain. CDR1 and CDR2 (germline): LNHDA, SQIVND (reference sequence). This CDR3 region has 12 residues. V was cut by 5 bases and J by 8 bases, with 10 bases left in between. CDR3 nucleotide sequence: TGTGCCAGTAGTCCCCCCGGCGATGAGCAGTTCTTC. This translates into CASSPPGDEQFF.

V and J are TRBV6-4 and TRBJ2-1, with 10 bases lining up with TRBD2. Unmatched junction bases numbered 5, after V lost 1 base and J lost 5 bases. CDR1 and CDR2 from the germline V gene are MRHNA and SNTAGT. The CDR3 consists of 16 residues. CDR3 amino acids: CASSDFQRGGNNEQFF. The CDR3 DNA follows: TGTGCCAGCAGTGACTTTCAGCGGGGGGGGAACAATGAGCAGTTCTTC.

V is TRBV19 and J is TRBJ2-3; possibly TRBD2 for D (6 bases). Germline-derived CDR1 and CDR2 are LNHDA and SQIVND (reference sequence). Trimming took off 3 bases at V and 1 base at J, with 8 bases between the two ends. The CDR3 sequence is 14 residues long. CDR3 protein: CASSIGGGTDTQYF. In DNA, the CDR3 is TGTGCCAGTAGTATCGGGGGAGGCACAGATACGCAGTATTTT. The whole variable domain, remainder taken from reference TRBV19 and TRBJ2-3, is DGGITQSPKYLFRKEGQNVTLSCEQNLNHDAMYWYRQDPGQGLRLIYYSQIVNDFQKGDIAEGYSVSREKKESFPLTVTSAQKNPTAFYLCASSIGGGTDTQYFGPGTRLTVL.

This clone was recorded a few times. This rearrangement joins TRBV7-5 to TRBJ1-1. TRBV7-5 is a recognized pseudogene. The CDR3 extends over 12 amino acids. DNA for the CDR3: TGTGCCAGAACCCTTAAGAACACTGAAGCTTTCTTT. Its translation is CARTLKNTEAFF.